The 20 T cell receptor beta chains presented below share a single source sample, sequenced in a study of blood T cell repertoires in COVID-19. Assay used: immunoSEQ multiplex PCR; TCRdb lists only in-frame clones, some missing. The sample lists over 200,000 clones, approximately 90% seen once, with under 14% in the top ten. Sequenced sample: PBMCs or T cells enriched from blood (not recorded which). The receptor set was obtained from a young man who had recovered from COVID-19.

The rearrangement uses TRBV5-4 and TRBJ2-2; 8 bases agree with TRBD2. Germline V gene sequence: CDR1 SGHNT, CDR2 YYREEE (reference sequence). This CDR3 spans 15 amino acids. V lost 4 bases and J lost 2; bases outside the gene matches: 4. For the CDR3, the DNA is TGTGCCAGCAGCCGCGGGGGGCCAAACACCGGGGAGCTGTTTTTT. This codes for CASSRGGPNTGELFF.

The rearrangement uses TRBV3-1 (or the pseudogene TRBV3-2) and TRBJ2-2; 11 nucleotides align to TRBD2. CDR1 is LGHDT and CDR2 is YNNKEL in the germline V gene (reference sequence). The CDR3 extends over 17 amino acids. V lost 5 bases, J lost 0 bases, and 5 bases stayed unmatched. The CDR3 reads CASSKSSGGTNTGELFF. The CDR3, as DNA: TGTGCCAGCAGCAAGTCTAGCGGGGGGACGAACACCGGGGAGCTGTTTTTT.

The chain carries TRBV5-5 and TRBJ1-6, with 12 bases fitting TRBD1. This CDR3 has 17 amino acids. V lost 3 bases, J lost 6 bases, and 7 bases stayed unmatched. Germline CDR1 reads SGHKS; CDR2 reads YYEKEE (reference sequence). The CDR3 sequence is CASSSGTGGAVNSPLHF. The CDR3 bases are TGTGCCAGCAGCTCCGGGACAGGGGGCGCGGTTAATTCACCCCTCCACTTT.

V is TRBV3-1 (or the pseudogene TRBV3-2) and J is TRBJ2-2; TRBD2 might be the D (6 bases). V lost 1 base and J lost 0, with 9 bases in between. Germline V gene lookup returns CDR1 LGHDT and CDR2 YNNKEL (reference sequence). CDR3 length equals 16 residues. CDR3 sequence: CASSQVRTTNTGELFF. CDR3 nucleotide sequence: TGTGCCAGCAGCCAAGTTCGGACTACGAACACCGGGGAGCTGTTTTTT.

CDR3 loop: CASREEIRSGNTIYF. CDR3 nucleotides: TGTGCCAGTAGAGAGGAGATTAGATCTGGAAACACCATATATTTT. The J gene is TRBJ1-3, the V gene TRBV19; D call uncertain. Looked up from germline, CDR1 is LNHDA and CDR2 is SQIVND (reference sequence). The CDR3 is 15 residues long. V lost 6 bases, J lost 1 base, and 13 bases lay in between. The complete variable domain, with remaining parts taken from reference TRBV19 and TRBJ1-3, reads DGGITQSPKYLFRKEGQNVTLSCEQNLNHDAMYWYRQDPGQGLRLIYYSQIVNDFQKGDIAEGYSVSREKKESFPLTVTSAQKNPTAFYLCASREEIRSGNTIYFGEGSWLTVV.

V and J are TRBV27 and TRBJ1-6; 7 nucleotides line up with TRBD1. The V gene's germline CDR1 is MNHEY and CDR2 SMNVEV (reference sequence). The CDR3 length is 18 residues. V was pared by 6 bases and J by 0 bases, with 11 bases of the junction left unmatched. CDR3 DNA: TGTGCCAGCAGCCAACCGACAGGGTTCAGCTCCTATAATTCACCCCTCCACTTT. Translated, it gives CASSQPTGFSSYNSPLHF.

This clone was seen just once. V usage is TRBV4-3 and J usage is TRBJ1-2; D perhaps matches TRBD1 (5 bases). The CDR3 runs to 16 residues. Trimming took 0 bases from V and 3 from J, leaving 14 bases between them. CDR1 LGHNA and CDR2 YSLEER come from the germline V gene. Here the CDR3 reads CASSQEKAGRDYGYTF. In DNA form, the CDR3 reads TGCGCCAGCAGCCAAGAGAAGGCAGGGAGGGACTATGGCTACACCTTC.

The DNA of the CDR3 is TGTGCCAGCAGCCGACGGACTAGCGGGTACACCGGGGAGCTGTTTTTT. Translating it yields CASSRRTSGYTGELFF. The rearrangement links TRBV28 to TRBJ2-2, with 11 bases that match TRBD2. Losses at the gene ends were 6 bases for V and 3 bases for J; bases not matched to a gene: 6. The CDR3 is 16 residues long. CDR1 and CDR2 from the germline V gene are MDHEN and SYDVKM.

The V gene is TRBV9, the J gene TRBJ1-1; D call uncertain. The CDR3 is 14 residues long. Between the trimmed V and J ends, which lost 1 base and 1 base, there was a span of 8 bases. Per germline, CDR1 SGDLS and CDR2 YYNGEE. The CDR3 protein is CASSVSGENTEAFF. The DNA of the CDR3 is TGTGCCAGCAGCGTAAGCGGTGAGAACACTGAAGCTTTCTTT. The variable domain in full, completed from reference TRBV9 and TRBJ1-1, reads DSGVTQTPKHLITATGQRVTLRCSPRSGDLSVYWYQQSLDQGLQFLIQYYNGEERAKGNILERFSAQQFPDLHSELNLSSLELGDSALYFCASSVSGENTEAFFGQGTRLTVV.

The chain has TRBV28 and TRBJ2-7; unclear D gene. This CDR3 has 12 residues. V was clipped by 2 bases and J by 6 bases, with 8 bases between them. Per the germline V gene, CDR1 is MDHEN and CDR2 is SYDVKM. The chain's CDR3 is CASSLNRFEQYF. The CDR3 nucleotides read TGTGCCAGCAGTTTAAATCGTTTCGAGCAGTACTTC. The whole variable domain, filled in from reference TRBV28 and TRBJ2-7, reads DVKVTQSSRYLVKRTGEKVFLECVQDMDHENMFWYRQDPGLGLRLIYFSYDVKMKEKGDIPEGYSVSREKKERFSLILESASTNQTSMYLCASSLNRFEQYFGPGTRLTVT.

The rearrangement joins TRBV2 to TRBJ2-1; 8 bases agree with TRBD2. The germline V gene encodes CDR1 SNHLY and CDR2 FYNNEI. V shed 6 bases and J 0 bases; nucleotides not matched to a gene: 4. The CDR3 extends over 15 amino acids. CDR3 bases: TGTGCCAGCAGGAAGAGCGGGGGCTCCTACAATGAGCAGTTCTTC. Translating gives CASRKSGGSYNEQFF.

CDR3 sequence reads: CASSLEGLNYEQYF. CDR3 coding DNA: TGCGCCAGCAGCTTGGAGGGGCTCAACTACGAGCAGTACTTC. The chain recombines TRBV5-1 with TRBJ2-7, with a weak D call TRBD1 (5 bases). Germline CDR1 SGHRS, CDR2 YFSETQ. The V end was cut by 0 bases, the J end by 3 bases, with 10 bases between. The CDR3 is 14 residues long.

The chain recombines TRBV30 with TRBJ2-1; a weak D match, TRBD1 (6 bases). The CDR3 totals 14 residues. V lost 5 bases and J lost 5, with 16 bases in between. Per the germline V gene, CDR1 is GTSNPN and CDR2 is SVGIG (reference sequence). This CDR3 reads CAWAAGTQNNEQFF. DNA for the CDR3: TGTGCCTGGGCGGCCGGGACACAGAACAATGAGCAGTTCTTC.

This chain joins TRBV6-5 and TRBJ2-7; TRBD1 agrees at 7 bases. This CDR3 has 15 amino acids. Germline trimming cut 2 bases from V and 2 bases from J; bases unmatched to any gene: 6. Germline values: CDR1 MNHEY, CDR2 SVGAGI. The CDR3 region has the DNA TGTGCCAGCAGTTACCGTCGACAGGGAGCCTACGAGCAGTACTTC. Protein product: CASSYRRQGAYEQYF.

The chain links TRBV28 to TRBJ2-2; TRBD2 matches at 8 bases. CDR3 size: 21 residues. In germline, CDR1 is MDHEN, CDR2 SYDVKM. J lost 0 bases, V lost 4 bases, and 19 bases had no gene match. Written as DNA, the CDR3 is TGTGCCAGCAGTTCCCTATTTCGTGACGGGGGGGAGTTCGCGAACACCGGGGAGCTGTTTTTT. It is translated as CASSSLFRDGGEFANTGELFF.

The chain recombines TRBV5-8 with TRBJ2-7; TRBD1 might be the D (6 bases). CDR3 length equals 14 residues. V was trimmed by 3 bases and J by 5 bases, leaving 15 bases between them. Germline loops: CDR1 SGHTS, CDR2 YDEGEE. The chain's CDR3 is CASSYRVQRNEQYF. For the CDR3, the DNA is TGTGCCAGCAGCTACAGGGTTCAAAGAAACGAGCAGTACTTC.

The V call is TRBV12-3 or TRBV12-4, the J call TRBJ1-5; D is unresolved. The CDR3 has 13 residues. V gave up 5 bases and J gave up 3 bases, with 8 bases separating them. The CDR3 spells CASSPRNNQPQHF. Written as DNA, the CDR3 is TGTGCCAGCAGTCCGCGGAACAATCAGCCCCAGCATTTT.

This chain connects TRBV6-2 or TRBV6-3 to TRBJ1-2, with 8 bases fitting TRBD1. The germline gives CDR1 MNHEY, CDR2 SVGEGT. CDR3 length: 18 residues. V lost 6 bases to trimming and J lost 2 bases; unmatched junction nucleotides: 17. The CDR3 DNA reads as TGTGCCAGCAGCGACGTTCCGGGACAGGTCCTTTACAACTATGGCTACACCTTC. Encoded protein: CASSDVPGQVLYNYGYTF.

This chain joins TRBV7-9 and TRBJ1-6, with D hard to call. Germline V gene sequence: CDR1 SEHNR, CDR2 FQNEAQ (reference sequence). Trimming removed 2 bases from V and 9 bases from J, with 14 bases in between. This CDR3 comprises 15 residues. CDR3 DNA: TGTGCCAGCAGCTTATCGTGGGGAGTCGGTTCACCCCTCCACTTT. It yields the protein CASSLSWGVGSPLHF.

This chain links TRBV28 with TRBJ1-2; TRBD1 is a possible D gene (6 bases). The germline V gene has CDR1 MDHEN and CDR2 SYDVKM. The CDR3 has 14 amino acids. With 5 bases removed from V and 1 base from J, the gap between germline ends came to 11 bases. The CDR3 loop reads CASSPQGDNYGYTF. The CDR3 nucleotides are TGTGCCAGCAGTCCACAGGGAGATAACTATGGCTACACCTTC.